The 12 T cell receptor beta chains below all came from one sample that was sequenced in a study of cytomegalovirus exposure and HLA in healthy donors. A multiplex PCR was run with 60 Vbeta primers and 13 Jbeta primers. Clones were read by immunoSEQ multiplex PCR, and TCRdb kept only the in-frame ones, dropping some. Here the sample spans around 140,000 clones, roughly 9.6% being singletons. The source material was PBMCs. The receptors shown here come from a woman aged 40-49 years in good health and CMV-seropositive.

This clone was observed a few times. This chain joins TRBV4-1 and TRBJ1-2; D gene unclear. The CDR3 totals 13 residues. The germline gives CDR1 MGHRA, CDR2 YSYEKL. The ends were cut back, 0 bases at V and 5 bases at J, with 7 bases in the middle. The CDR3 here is CASSQDGRYGYTF. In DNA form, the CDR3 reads TGCGCCAGCAGCCAAGACGGGAGGTATGGCTACACCTTC.

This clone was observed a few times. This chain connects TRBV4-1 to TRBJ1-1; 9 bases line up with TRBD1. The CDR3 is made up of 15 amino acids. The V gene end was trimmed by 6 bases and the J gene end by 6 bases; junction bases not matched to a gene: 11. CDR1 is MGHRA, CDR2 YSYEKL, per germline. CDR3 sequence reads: CASSRTGASVAEAFF. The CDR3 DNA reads TGCGCCAGCAGTCGGACAGGGGCCTCGGTTGCTGAAGCTTTCTTT.

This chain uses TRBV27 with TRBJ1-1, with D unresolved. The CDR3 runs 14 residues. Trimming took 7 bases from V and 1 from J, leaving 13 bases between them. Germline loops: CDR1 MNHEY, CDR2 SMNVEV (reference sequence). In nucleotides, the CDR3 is TGTGCCAGCACGACGGGGATCGGGAACACTGAAGCTTTCTTT. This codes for CASTTGIGNTEAFF.

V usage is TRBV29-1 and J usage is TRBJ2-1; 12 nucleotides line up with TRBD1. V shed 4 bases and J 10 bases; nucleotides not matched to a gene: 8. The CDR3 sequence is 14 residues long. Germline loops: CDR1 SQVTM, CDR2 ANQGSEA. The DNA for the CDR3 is TGCAGCGTTGGGGACAGGGGGCGCGAAGGGGAGCAGTTCTTC. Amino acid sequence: CSVGDRGREGEQFF.

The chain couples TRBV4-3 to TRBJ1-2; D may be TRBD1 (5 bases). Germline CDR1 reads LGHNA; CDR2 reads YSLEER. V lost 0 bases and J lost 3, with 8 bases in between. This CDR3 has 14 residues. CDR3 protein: CASSQDRGYYGYTF. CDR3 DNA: TGCGCCAGCAGCCAAGATCGGGGGTACTATGGCTACACCTTC.

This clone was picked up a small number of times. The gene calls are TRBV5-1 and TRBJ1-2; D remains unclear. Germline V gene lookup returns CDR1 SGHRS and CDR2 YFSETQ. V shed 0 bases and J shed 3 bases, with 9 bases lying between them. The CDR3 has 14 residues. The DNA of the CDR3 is TGCGCCAGCAGCTTGGGTAAGGCGGACTATGGCTACACCTTC. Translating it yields CASSLGKADYGYTF.

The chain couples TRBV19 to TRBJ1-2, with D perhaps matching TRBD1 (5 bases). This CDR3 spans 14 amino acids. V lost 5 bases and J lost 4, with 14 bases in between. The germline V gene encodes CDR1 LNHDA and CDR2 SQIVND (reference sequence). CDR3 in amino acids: CASSLGGVGYGYTF. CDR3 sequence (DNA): TGTGCCAGTAGTCTCGGGGGTGTTGGCTATGGCTACACCTTC.

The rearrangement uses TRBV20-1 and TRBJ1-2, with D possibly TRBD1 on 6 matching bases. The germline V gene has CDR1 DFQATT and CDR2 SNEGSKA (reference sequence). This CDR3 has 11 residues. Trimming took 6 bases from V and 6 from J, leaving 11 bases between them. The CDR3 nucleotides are TGCAGTGCCCAACAGGGAGATGGCTACACCTTC. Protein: CSAQQGDGYTF.

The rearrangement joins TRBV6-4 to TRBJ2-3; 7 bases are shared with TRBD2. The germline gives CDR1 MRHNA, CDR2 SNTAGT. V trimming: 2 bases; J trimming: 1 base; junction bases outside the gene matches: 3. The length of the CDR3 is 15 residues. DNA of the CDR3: TGTGCCAGCAGTGACGTGGGAGGGGGCACAGATACGCAGTATTTT. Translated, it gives CASSDVGGGTDTQYF.

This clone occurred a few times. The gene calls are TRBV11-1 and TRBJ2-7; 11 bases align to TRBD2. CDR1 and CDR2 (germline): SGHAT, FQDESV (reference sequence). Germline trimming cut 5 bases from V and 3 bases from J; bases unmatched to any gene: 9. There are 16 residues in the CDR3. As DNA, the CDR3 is TGTGCCAGCAGCCCCCAAGGACTAGCGGGCTTCTACGAGCAGTACTTC. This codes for CASSPQGLAGFYEQYF.

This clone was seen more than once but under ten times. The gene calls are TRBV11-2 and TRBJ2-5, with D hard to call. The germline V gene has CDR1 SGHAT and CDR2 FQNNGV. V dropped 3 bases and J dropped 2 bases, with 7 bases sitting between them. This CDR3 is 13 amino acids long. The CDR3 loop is CASSFRRQETQYF. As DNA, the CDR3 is TGTGCCAGCAGCTTTAGGAGACAAGAGACCCAGTACTTC.

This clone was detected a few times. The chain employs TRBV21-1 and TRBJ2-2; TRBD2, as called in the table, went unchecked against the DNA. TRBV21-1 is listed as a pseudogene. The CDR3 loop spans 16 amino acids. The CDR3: CASSKGDQGGTGELFF. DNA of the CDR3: TGTGCCAGCAGCAAAGGTGACCAGGGAGGCACCGGGGAGCTGTTTTTT.